Below, 6 T cell receptor beta chains from the same sample are listed, as sequenced in a study of cytotoxic CD8 clonotypes in ibrutinib-treated CLL. Method: immunoSEQ multiplex PCR; TCRdb's copy keeps in-frame clones and lacks some. The repertoire has about 140,000 clones, roughly 80% of them found once; the top ten carry around 30%. This material consisted of PBMCs, taken after 12 months of ibrutinib treatment. Receptor source: a human donor with chronic lymphocytic leukemia.

This chain joins TRBV7-8 and TRBJ2-1, with no clear D. V was clipped by 5 bases and J by 6 bases, with 5 bases between them. Looked up from germline, CDR1 is SGHVS and CDR2 is FQNEAQ. The CDR3 loop spans 11 amino acids. CDR3: CASSSPNEQFF. For the CDR3, the DNA is TGTGCCAGCAGCAGCCCCAATGAGCAGTTCTTC.

V is TRBV11-2 and J is TRBJ1-3, with 9 bases that match TRBD1. The V gene end was trimmed by 3 bases and the J gene end by 1 base; junction bases not matched to a gene: 7. Germline assignment: CDR1 SGHAT and CDR2 FQNNGV. The CDR3 is made up of 17 amino acids. The CDR3 coding sequence is TGTGCCAGCAGCTTGGGACAGGGTTTTGGTTCTGGAAACACCATATATTTT. Translating it yields CASSLGQGFGSGNTIYF.

V gene TRBV6-6 combines with J gene TRBJ1-5; D is unclear. Trimming cost V 8 bases and J 0 bases, with 14 bases left between them. The CDR3 has 15 amino acids. Per germline, CDR1 MNHNY and CDR2 SVGAGI (reference sequence). In DNA, the CDR3 is TGTGCCAGCGGGCCACATACCGATAGCAATCAGCCCCAGCATTTT. As protein: CASGPHTDSNQPQHF.

The chain uses TRBV10-3 and TRBJ2-4; D call uncertain. The V end was cut by 5 bases, the J end by 5 bases, with 19 bases between. Germline CDR1 is ENHRY and CDR2 is SYGVKD. This CDR3 is built from 16 residues. In DNA, the CDR3 is TGTGCCATCAGTCAAACGGGCCTCGCCGGCGAAAACATTCAGTACTTC. This gives the protein CAISQTGLAGENIQYF.

This clone has a handful of counts. V and J are TRBV7-2 and TRBJ1-5; D gene ambiguous. This CDR3 has 14 amino acids. CDR1 is SGHTA, CDR2 FQGNSA, per germline. The V gene lost 0 bases and the J gene lost 6 bases, with 9 bases spanning the gap. The DNA of the CDR3 is TGTGCCAGCAGCTTAGCGGGGTTTGGTCAGCCCCAGCATTTT. Amino acids: CASSLAGFGQPQHF. Supplemented by reference TRBV7-2 and TRBJ1-5, the full variable domain reads GAGVSQSPSNKVTEKGKDVELRCDPISGHTALYWYRQSLGQGLEFLIYFQGNSAPDKSGLPSDRFSAERTGGSVSTLTIQRTQQEDSAVYLCASSLAGFGQPQHFGDGTRLSIL.

This clone was detected a few times. At one of its ends the junction is not consistent with the germline gene, which may arise from a read error. The chain employs TRBV5-1 and TRBJ2-5; 7 bases map to TRBD2. Germline V gene sequence: CDR1 SGHRS, CDR2 YFSETQ. This CDR3 comprises 15 residues. As DNA, the CDR3 is TGCGCCAGCAGCTTTTTGGGGACTACACAAGAGATCCAGTACTTC. Translating it yields CASSFLGTTQEIQYF.